Reported below is one T cell receptor (beta chain). Its specificity is not known. Germline loops: CDR1 MNHNY, CDR2 SVGAGI (reference sequence). With 5 bases clipped from V and 1 base from J, the junction kept 4 bases outside the gene matches. The CDR3 has 15 residues. This specimen comes from a study of cytomegalovirus exposure and HLA in healthy donors. Study-level points and caveats: Per a later analysis, HLA-associated TCR beta chains showed more clonal expansion than other, equally common TCR beta chains.

The PCR contained 60 Vbeta and 13 Jbeta primers. The table came from immunoSEQ multiplex PCR; TCRdb's copy has only in-frame clones and leaves some out. In the table there are fewer than 40,000 clones, roughly 90% of which are singletons. This chain connects TRBV6-6 to TRBJ2-7; 11 nucleotides line up with TRBD1. This TCR came from a woman aged 40 to 49 in good health and CMV-seropositive. The sample taken for sequencing was PBMCs. The CDR3 coding sequence is TGTGCCAGCAGTCGGGACAGGGGGTCGTCCTACGAGCAGTACTTC. Residues: CASSRDRGSSYEQYF.